These T cell receptor beta chains were read from a single sample in a study of blood T cell repertoires in COVID-19. Generated by immunoSEQ multiplex PCR, the TCRdb table keeps only in-frame clones and is missing some. The profile shows 250,000 to 300,000 clones, approximately 87% of them singletons. Material for sequencing was peripheral blood. These receptors originate from a woman aged 25 to 45 with COVID-19, enrolled during active disease. Both conserved end residues are part of each CDR3. The D gene is left open where the match is weak. Not every row has a clone size; where given, it reads once, few, many or a size class.

TGCGCCAGCAGCCAAGGTATCGAGCCGGGGGAGCAGTTCTTC	CASSQGIEPGEQFF	.	TRBJ2-1	.	TRBV4-1
TGTGCCAGTAGTATAGGGACACTACTTACTGAAGCTTTCTTT	CASSIGTLLTEAFF	.	TRBJ1-1	.	TRBV19
TGTGCCAGCAGTGAAAGCCCAGGGAGGCCATACGAGCAGTACTTC	CASSESPGRPYEQYF	.	TRBJ2-7	.	TRBV2
TGTGCCAGCAGCATGGGGGCAGGAGAGACCCAGTACTTC	CASSMGAGETQYF	.	TRBJ2-5	many	TRBV5-5
TGTGCCAGCAGCGTTTGGCTAGCGGGCCCCTACAATGAGCAGTTCTTC	CASSVWLAGPYNEQFF	TRBD2	TRBJ2-1	.	TRBV9
TGTGCCTCCCAGCTACAGGGTAGTAAGACCCAGTACTTC	CASQLQGSKTQYF	.	TRBJ2-5	.	TRBV6-5
TGTGCCAGCAGCCTAGGGATAACAGGGGTAGGCTACACCTTC	CASSLGITGVGYTF	TRBD1	TRBJ1-2	.	TRBV5-6
TGTGCCAGCAGCCGCGCCGGGGAGCAGTACTTC	CASSRAGEQYF	.	TRBJ2-7	.	TRBV5-6
TGCGCCAGCAGCCAAGAGACAGTAAAGGGGGATGGCTACACCTTC	CASSQETVKGDGYTF	.	TRBJ1-2	.	TRBV4-1
TGTGCCAGCAGCCAAGAGGGGGCGAGTTCACCCCTCCACTTT	CASSQEGASSPLHF	.	TRBJ1-6	.	TRBV3-1/TRBV3-2
TGTGCCAGCAGTGCCCGCAGATGGCAGGGGAATTCACCCCTCCACTTT	CASSARRWQGNSPLHF	.	TRBJ1-6	.	TRBV6-1
TGTGCCAGTACGTTGACGGGGAACACTGAAGCTTTCTTT	CASTLTGNTEAFF	.	TRBJ1-1	.	TRBV19
TGTGCCAGCTCACCCAGGACAGGGCATAATTCACCCCTCCACTTT	CASSPRTGHNSPLHF	TRBD1	TRBJ1-6	.	TRBV18
TGTGCCAGCAGTTACTCGGAAGGGGTGAACACTGAAGCTTTCTTT	CASSYSEGVNTEAFF	.	TRBJ1-1	.	TRBV6-5
TGCGCCAGCAGCCAGTTGACAGGGGGGAATTCACCCCTCCACTTT	CASSQLTGGNSPLHF	TRBD1	TRBJ1-6	.	TRBV4-1
TGTGCCAGCAGCTTAGGGGGACAGGGGGTGGTAGGCTACACCTTC	CASSLGGQGVVGYTF	TRBD1	TRBJ1-2	.	TRBV7-2
TGCGCCAGCAGCGAGACGGGAGAACAGCCCCAGCATTTT	CASSETGEQPQHF	.	TRBJ1-5	.	TRBV5-1
TGTGCCAGCAGTCCAGAGGTCGGCGGTTCAGAGACCCAGTACTTC	CASSPEVGGSETQYF	.	TRBJ2-5	few	TRBV27
TGTGCCAGTAGTATAGGGACAGCTACCAATCAGCCCCAGCATTTT	CASSIGTATNQPQHF	.	TRBJ1-5	.	TRBV19
TGTGCCAGCACCCGGGGGGAGGTGGCTCAGTACTTC	CASTRGEVAQYF	TRBD2	TRBJ2-4	.	TRBV7-2
TGTGCCAGCAGGAGCGGGGGACGCTGGTTCACCTACGAGCAGTACTTC	CASRSGGRWFTYEQYF	TRBD2	TRBJ2-7	.	TRBV28
TGTGCCAGCACCCAGACGACAGGGGGTAATCCACCCCTCCACTTT	CASTQTTGGNPPLHF	TRBD1	TRBJ1-6	.	TRBV27
TGTGCCAGCAGCAAAGTCGGTCCGGGGGAAGAGTCCTACGAGCAGTACTTC	CASSKVGPGEESYEQYF	.	TRBJ2-7	few	TRBV21-1
TGTGCCAGTAGTATTGTAGGGGGCAGAACTGAAGCTTTCTTT	CASSIVGGRTEAFF	TRBD1	TRBJ1-1	.	TRBV19
TGTGCCAGTAGTATTTTCTCGGTAAACACTGAAGCTTTCTTT	CASSIFSVNTEAFF	.	TRBJ1-1	few	TRBV19
TGTGCCAGCAGCCCACCTAGCGGGGGGTACAATGAGCAGTTCTTC	CASSPPSGGYNEQFF	TRBD2	TRBJ2-1	.	TRBV7-9
TGCAGCGTGGCCCCGACAGCTACAAACATTCAGTACTTC	CSVAPTATNIQYF	.	TRBJ2-4	few	TRBV29-1
TGCGCCAGCAGCGGGGGGACAGGGAACTACGAGCAGTACTTC	CASSGGTGNYEQYF	TRBD1	TRBJ2-7	.	TRBV5-1
TGTGCCACCCAGGGACAGGGAATGGGGAATGGCTACACCTTC	CATQGQGMGNGYTF	TRBD1	TRBJ1-2	few	TRBV24-1
TGTGCCAGCAGTCGGTCGAGCGGCTCTAACAATGAGCAGTTCTTC	CASSRSSGSNNEQFF	.	TRBJ2-1	.	TRBV6-5
TGTGCCACCCTTCCGGGGGGTGGCACCGGGGAGCTGTTTTTT	CATLPGGGTGELFF	TRBD2	TRBJ2-2	once	TRBV6-5
TGCGCCGGATACAGCTACCTCTACGAGCAGTACTTC	CAGYSYLYEQYF	.	TRBJ2-7	.	TRBV10-2
TGTGCCAGCAGTGATAAGGGAGGACAGCCCCAGCATTTT	CASSDKGGQPQHF	.	TRBJ1-5	.	TRBV6-4
TGTGCCAGCAGTCCCGACAGGGGAGGTATCTACGAGCAGTACTTC	CASSPDRGGIYEQYF	TRBD1	TRBJ2-7	.	TRBV27
TGTGCCAGCTCACCACCGTACTTCCGAGAGACCCAGTACTTC	CASSPPYFRETQYF	.	TRBJ2-5	.	TRBV18
TGTGCCAGCAGCGCCCTGGGACAGGGTTTCGGTGGCTACACCTTC	CASSALGQGFGGYTF	TRBD1	TRBJ1-2	.	TRBV7-9
TGTGCCAGCAGCTTGGATGTCCGGTACGAGCAGTACTTC	CASSLDVRYEQYF	.	TRBJ2-7	.	TRBV5-5
TGTGCCAGCAGCTTCGGCGGACAAGAGACCCAGTACTTC	CASSFGGQETQYF	.	TRBJ2-5	.	TRBV7-2
TGTGCCAACCAAAGGGGAATTCAAGAGACCCAGTACTTC	CANQRGIQETQYF	.	TRBJ2-5	.	TRBV2
TGTGCCAGTAGCACTCCGGCGCGGGGCCATAGCACAGATACGCAGTATTTT	CASSTPARGHSTDTQYF	.	TRBJ2-3	once	TRBV19
TGCGCCAGCAGTGTCAGGGACAGCTCCTACAATGAGCAGTTCTTC	CASSVRDSSYNEQFF	TRBD1	TRBJ2-1	.	TRBV10-1
TGTGCCAGCAGTGAATTTCCGGGAGGCGAGCAGTACTTC	CASSEFPGGEQYF	TRBD2	TRBJ2-7	few	TRBV6-1
TGTGCCAGCAGCCCTATAGGGACGGACAGCGAGCAGTACTTC	CASSPIGTDSEQYF	.	TRBJ2-7	.	TRBV7-9
TGTGCCAGCAGGGTAGCGGGGGGGGGAAATGAGCAGTTCTTC	CASRVAGGGNEQFF	TRBD2	TRBJ2-1	.	TRBV27
TGTGCCAGCAGTCCTATGGGGGGAGACACAGATACGCAGTATTTT	CASSPMGGDTDTQYF	.	TRBJ2-3	.	TRBV2
TGTGCCAGCAGTGAAAAGTCTCGGGGTGTTGAGCAGTTCTTC	CASSEKSRGVEQFF	.	TRBJ2-1	.	TRBV6-1
TGTGCCAGCAGCCAGAGGAGATTCAGCACTGAAGCTTTCTTT	CASSQRRFSTEAFF	.	TRBJ1-1	.	TRBV3-1/TRBV3-2
TGTGCCAGCTCACCACTAGAAGGGAGCTCTGGGGCCAACGTCCTGACTTTC	CASSPLEGSSGANVLTF	.	TRBJ2-6	.	TRBV18
TGTGCCAGCAGCGAGGACACCTCCTACGAGCAGTACTTC	CASSEDTSYEQYF	.	TRBJ2-7	few	TRBV7-9
TGCGCCAGCAGCTTGGTGGGGCGGGAGACCCAGTACTTC	CASSLVGRETQYF	.	TRBJ2-5	once	TRBV5-1
TGTGCCAGCAGCGGGGCTCCTTGGGATGAGCAGTTCTTC	CASSGAPWDEQFF	.	TRBJ2-1	.	TRBV5-8
TGTGCCAGCAGTTTAAGGACAGGGGTAGAGACCCAGTACTTC	CASSLRTGVETQYF	TRBD1	TRBJ2-5	.	TRBV27
TGTGCCAGGCTCGGAGAGGGTTACTATGGCTACACCTTC	CARLGEGYYGYTF	.	TRBJ1-2	.	TRBV7-2
TGTGCCAGCAGCTTCGGGATGAACACTGAAGCTTTCTTT	CASSFGMNTEAFF	.	TRBJ1-1	.	TRBV7-9
TGTGCCAGCAGTTTAGGGGCTGAGGAAAAACTGTTTTTT	CASSLGAEEKLFF	.	TRBJ1-4	.	TRBV28